The 21 T cell receptor beta chains given below trace back to one sample, sequenced in a study of graft-versus-host responses after intestinal transplantation. Method: immunoSEQ multiplex PCR; TCRdb's copy keeps in-frame clones and lacks some. The sample has about 77,000 clones, around 92% seen once; the top ten hold 0.65% to 0.75%. The input for sequencing was PBMCs, taken 98 days after intestinal transplantation. The receptors come from a human patient who received an intestinal transplant, so some T cells may come from the graft donor.

CDR3 coding DNA: TGTGCCAGCAGCTTCGGGTACACCGGGGAGCTGTTTTTT. Encoded protein: CASSFGYTGELFF. This chain joins TRBV5-4 and TRBJ2-2; D is unresolved. Germline loops: CDR1 SGHNT, CDR2 YYREEE (reference sequence). V gave up 2 bases and J gave up 3 bases, with 5 bases separating them. The CDR3 extends over 13 amino acids. The complete variable domain, with remaining parts taken from reference TRBV5-4 and TRBJ2-2, reads ETGVTQSPTHLIKTRGQQVTLRCSSQSGHNTVSWYQQALGQGPQFIFQYYREEENGRGNFPPRFSGLQFPNYSSELNVNALELDDSALYLCASSFGYTGELFFGEGSRLTVL.

The V gene is TRBV5-1, the J gene TRBJ2-7, with 7 bases identical to TRBD2. The CDR3 extends over 14 amino acids. Germline CDR1 reads SGHRS; CDR2 reads YFSETQ. Losses at the gene ends were 2 bases for V and 3 bases for J; bases not matched to a gene: 5. Here the CDR3 reads CASSFRTGGYEQYF. CDR3 DNA sequence: TGCGCCAGCAGCTTCCGGACGGGGGGCTACGAGCAGTACTTC. The whole variable domain, filled in from reference TRBV5-1 and TRBJ2-7, reads KAGVTQTPRYLIKTRGQQVTLSCSPISGHRSVSWYQQTPGQGLQFLFEYFSETQRNKGNFPGRFSGRQFSNSRSEMNVSTLELGDSALYLCASSFRTGGYEQYFGPGTRLTVT.

The J gene is TRBJ2-1, the V gene TRBV6-4; D possibly uses TRBD1 or TRBD2 (6 bases each). CDR3 length: 13 residues. The V end was cut by 5 bases, the J end by 5 bases, with 10 bases between. From germline, CDR1 is MRHNA and CDR2 SNTAGT. The CDR3 region has the DNA TGTGCCAGCAGTCTGGAGGGGGACAATGAGCAGTTCTTC. It specifies CASSLEGDNEQFF.

V is TRBV11-2 and J is TRBJ2-1; D could derive from TRBD1 or TRBD2 (5 bases each). The CDR3 sequence is 13 residues long. The V end lost 0 bases, the J end lost 7 bases, and 7 bases lay between the germline ends. Germline V gene sequence: CDR1 SGHAT, CDR2 FQNNGV. CDR3 protein: CASSLDWGNEQFF. CDR3 bases: TGTGCCAGCAGCTTAGATTGGGGGAATGAGCAGTTCTTC. Together with reference TRBV11-2 and TRBJ2-1, the CDR3 gives the full variable domain: EAGVAQSPRYKIIEKRQSVAFWCNPISGHATLYWYQQILGQGPKLLIQFQNNGVVDDSQLPKDRFSAERLKGVDSTLKIQPAKLEDSAVYLCASSLDWGNEQFFGPGTRLTVL.

This clone has just one count. V gene TRBV19 combines with J gene TRBJ2-2; D could derive from TRBD1 or TRBD2 (7 bases each). Germline CDR1 LNHDA, CDR2 SQIVND (reference sequence). This CDR3 spans 12 amino acids. V lost 10 bases, J lost 7 bases, and 13 bases lay in between. The CDR3 spells CATRGGDGELFF. CDR3 DNA: TGTGCCACCAGGGGGGGTGACGGGGAGCTGTTTTTT. The whole variable domain, filled in from reference TRBV19 and TRBJ2-2, reads DGGITQSPKYLFRKEGQNVTLSCEQNLNHDAMYWYRQDPGQGLRLIYYSQIVNDFQKGDIAEGYSVSREKKESFPLTVTSAQKNPTAFYLCATRGGDGELFFGEGSRLTVL.

This clone was picked up a small number of times. The rearrangement joins TRBV9 to TRBJ2-7; the D gene is possibly TRBD2 (7 bases). The CDR3 runs 15 residues. From germline, CDR1 is SGDLS and CDR2 YYNGEE. The V gene lost 4 bases and the J gene lost 3 bases, with 17 bases spanning the gap. For the CDR3, the DNA is TGTGCCAGCAGCTTAGAGGGGAGGGGGGACTACGAGCAGTACTTC. It codes for CASSLEGRGDYEQYF.

V and J are TRBV6-1 and TRBJ2-7, with 9 bases fitting TRBD1. Trimming took 6 bases from V and 2 from J; bases not matched to a gene: 5. This CDR3 spans 14 amino acids. Germline V lookup: CDR1 MNHNS, CDR2 SASEGT. CDR3 DNA sequence: TGTGCCAGCAGCAGGGACAGGGTCCCCTACGAGCAGTACTTC. It encodes CASSRDRVPYEQYF.

The genes are TRBV2 and TRBJ2-1; 7 bases fit TRBD2. The CDR3 is 18 amino acids. V lost 7 bases to trimming and J lost 0 bases; unmatched junction nucleotides: 15. Germline loops: CDR1 SNHLY, CDR2 FYNNEI. CDR3 sequence reads: CASIGSGLAETSYNEQFF. CDR3 in DNA: TGTGCCAGCATAGGGTCCGGGCTAGCGGAAACCTCCTACAATGAGCAGTTCTTC.

This rearrangement joins TRBV19 to TRBJ1-6, with D perhaps TRBD1 (5 bases). CDR3 length: 17 amino acids. Trimming removed 5 bases from V and 2 bases from J, with 16 bases in between. Germline CDR1 LNHDA, CDR2 SQIVND (reference sequence). The CDR3 loop reads CASSFPGRKTYNSPLHF. DNA of the CDR3: TGTGCCAGTAGTTTTCCGGGACGGAAAACCTATAATTCACCCCTCCACTTT.

V is TRBV9 and J is TRBJ2-1; D gene uncertain. CDR1 is SGDLS and CDR2 is YYNGEE in the germline V gene. The CDR3 is made up of 15 amino acids. Trimming took off 0 bases at V and 2 bases at J, with 9 bases between the two ends. DNA for the CDR3: TGTGCCAGCAGCGTAGCGAGTCAGACCTACAATGAGCAGTTCTTC. This sequence encodes CASSVASQTYNEQFF.

This clone is a singleton in its sample. This chain joins TRBV6-6 and TRBJ1-3, with 9 bases identical to TRBD1. CDR1 and CDR2 from the germline V gene are MNHNY and SVGAGI (reference sequence). V dropped 5 bases and J dropped 4; count of bases not matched to a gene: 6. CDR3 length: 15 residues. CDR3 sequence reads: CASSPGTGIGNTIYF. The CDR3 nucleotides read TGTGCCAGCAGTCCCGGGACAGGGATCGGAAACACCATATATTTT.

The chain carries TRBV28 and TRBJ2-7; 9 positions agree with TRBD1. Trimming cost V 1 base and J 5 bases; bases outside gene matches: 6. This CDR3 has 15 amino acids. In germline, CDR1 is MDHEN, CDR2 SYDVKM. CDR3 nucleotide sequence: TGTGCCAGCAGTTTATCGGGACAGGGAAACCACGAGCAGTACTTC. Amino acid sequence: CASSLSGQGNHEQYF.

The chain employs TRBV4-1 and TRBJ2-7; 7 bases are a match to TRBD1. The germline V gene encodes CDR1 MGHRA and CDR2 YSYEKL. The CDR3 extends over 15 amino acids. V lost 1 base, J lost 3 bases, and 6 bases stayed unmatched. CDR3 loop: CASSQGDRVFYEQYF. In nucleotides, the CDR3 is TGCGCCAGCAGCCAAGGGGACAGAGTCTTCTACGAGCAGTACTTC.

The gene calls are TRBV14 and TRBJ2-7; 7 nucleotides line up with TRBD2. J gave up 6 bases and V 0 bases, and 5 bases lay outside the gene matches. Germline CDR1 SGHDN, CDR2 FVKESK. The CDR3 runs to 14 residues. CDR3 nucleotide sequence: TGTGCCAGCAGCCAAGATCGGGGGGTAAGCGAGCAGTACTTC. It specifies CASSQDRGVSEQYF.

This chain connects TRBV27 to TRBJ2-7, with D hard to call. This CDR3 is 12 amino acids long. Germline CDR1 and CDR2: MNHEY and SMNVEV (reference sequence). Trimming took 8 bases from V and 4 from J, leaving 12 bases between them. The CDR3 loop is CASGVSRYEQYF. DNA of the CDR3: TGTGCCAGCGGCGTATCTCGATACGAGCAGTACTTC.

The rearrangement uses TRBV19 and TRBJ1-5; weak D call: TRBD1 (6 bases). The germline V gene encodes CDR1 LNHDA and CDR2 SQIVND (reference sequence). V dropped 6 bases and J dropped 4 bases, with 13 bases sitting between them. CDR3 length equals 14 residues. The CDR3 region has the DNA TGTGCCAGTAGAAAAGGGACACTGAATCAGCCCCAGCATTTT. Translating gives CASRKGTLNQPQHF. Full variable domain (rest looked up from reference TRBV19 and TRBJ1-5): DGGITQSPKYLFRKEGQNVTLSCEQNLNHDAMYWYRQDPGQGLRLIYYSQIVNDFQKGDIAEGYSVSREKKESFPLTVTSAQKNPTAFYLCASRKGTLNQPQHFGDGTRLSIL.

This chain joins TRBV2 and TRBJ2-3; D remains ambiguous. Trimming cost V 1 base and J 3 bases, with 8 bases left between them. CDR1 and CDR2 (germline): SNHLY, FYNNEI. This CDR3 has 14 residues. CDR3 DNA: TGTGCCAGCAGTGAAGTTGCAGAGACAGATACGCAGTATTTT. Translated, it gives CASSEVAETDTQYF.

The CDR3, as DNA: TGTGCCACCAGCAGAGTCCCCAGGGGGCCCCAAGAGACCCAGTACTTC. Amino acids: CATSRVPRGPQETQYF. The V gene is TRBV15, the J gene TRBJ2-5, with 8 bases identical to TRBD1. Germline trimming cut 1 base from V and 1 base from J; bases unmatched to any gene: 5. Germline V CDR1 and CDR2: LNHNV, YYDKDF (reference sequence). There are 16 residues in the CDR3.

V usage is TRBV29-1 and J usage is TRBJ1-3; D is possibly TRBD1 (6 bases). From germline, CDR1 is SQVTM and CDR2 ANQGSEA. Trimming removed 4 bases at V and 4 bases at J, with 8 bases between. The CDR3 covers 12 residues. The CDR3 loop reads CSVVGAGNTIYF. The CDR3 DNA sequence: TGCAGCGTTGTGGGGGCCGGAAACACCATATATTTT.

The V call is TRBV4-1, the J call TRBJ1-5; 7 positions match TRBD1. Germline V gene sequence: CDR1 MGHRA, CDR2 YSYEKL. After removal of 4 bases from V and 6 bases from J, the junction contained 9 bases not matched to a gene. The CDR3 has 15 residues. Here the CDR3 reads CASSPPGQLTQPQHF. CDR3 DNA: TGCGCCAGCAGCCCGCCGGGACAGTTGACTCAGCCCCAGCATTTT.

This sequence joins TRBV4-1 and TRBJ2-3, with D uncertain. The V end was cut by 3 bases, the J end by 2 bases, with 15 bases between. The germline V gene encodes CDR1 MGHRA and CDR2 YSYEKL. This CDR3 has 16 residues. The CDR3 protein is CASSQWARSFTDTQYF. Written as DNA, the CDR3 is TGCGCCAGCAGCCAGTGGGCTAGATCTTTCACAGATACGCAGTATTTT.